The clone carrying this T cell receptor beta chain was observed a few times. What it recognizes is unknown. This sample was included in a study of T cell repertoires in cytomegalovirus infection. Across the whole study: Both CMV infection and a matching HLA type were indicated by public TCR beta signatures.

Overall study results and limits: HLA-C-restricted CMV clonotypes gave the most frequent clonotype in two of eight donors.

Germline lookup yields CDR1 SEHNR and CDR2 FQNEAQ (reference sequence). The CDR3 sequence is 15 residues long. V was shortened by 4 bases and J by 2 bases, with 15 bases between the two germline ends. TCRdb called the reads again in MiXCR, with one record for every CDR3 protein. The sample carries roughly 500,000 distinct CDR3 sequences, 30% to 35% recorded once. The sequenced sample was cultured PBMCs, obtained from culture after CMV antigen stimulation. The chain uses TRBV7-9 and TRBJ2-7; D may be TRBD2 (5 bases). The sequence derives from a human donor in good health (CMV status not recorded). Some clones in this sample may be carry-over from other donors' samples. CDR3 sequence: CASSSPRVSAYEQYF. CDR3 DNA sequence: TGTGCCAGCAGCTCGCCGAGGGTCAGCGCCTACGAGCAGTACTTC.